This T cell receptor (beta chain) was observed in a study of T cell changes during pregnancy in multiple sclerosis. The CDR3 sequence is 16 residues long. Unmatched junction bases numbered 11, after V lost 5 bases and J lost 4 bases. Germline CDR1 and CDR2: MNHEY and SMNVEV (reference sequence). Some clones are missing from TCRdb's copy, which holds only in-frame ones; the method was immunoSEQ multiplex PCR. This table holds more than 35,000 clones, about nine tenths found once. This chain links TRBV27 with TRBJ2-1; 7 bases are a match to TRBD2. Specimen: CD4+ T cells from peripheral blood mononuclear cells, collected in the third trimester of pregnancy. The clonotype originates from a female donor in good health, enrolled as a control in a pregnancy study. This CDR3 reads CASSGFGRNLYNEQFF. The CDR3 coding sequence is TGTGCCAGCAGTGGGTTCGGGAGGAACCTATACAATGAGCAGTTCTTC.